What follows describes a single T cell receptor beta chain. Germline V lookup: CDR1 PRHDT, CDR2 FYEKMQ (reference sequence). CDR3 length equals 17 residues. The J segment lost 5 bases and the V segment lost 7 bases, leaving 15 bases of the junction unmatched. The data are from a study of blood T cell repertoires in COVID-19. TCRdb's copy holds only in-frame clones and misses some; the assay was immunoSEQ multiplex PCR. The table records about 81,000 clones, 91% of them present only once. The gene calls are TRBV13 and TRBJ2-3, with TRBD1 matching over 10 bases. The specimen sequenced was peripheral blood. The clonotype comes from a woman in her forties or fifties in a cohort sampled during active COVID-19. CDR3 sequence: CASTPVRTGGFGDTQYF. The DNA for the CDR3 is TGTGCCAGCACCCCGGTCAGGACAGGGGGTTTTGGAGATACGCAGTATTTT.